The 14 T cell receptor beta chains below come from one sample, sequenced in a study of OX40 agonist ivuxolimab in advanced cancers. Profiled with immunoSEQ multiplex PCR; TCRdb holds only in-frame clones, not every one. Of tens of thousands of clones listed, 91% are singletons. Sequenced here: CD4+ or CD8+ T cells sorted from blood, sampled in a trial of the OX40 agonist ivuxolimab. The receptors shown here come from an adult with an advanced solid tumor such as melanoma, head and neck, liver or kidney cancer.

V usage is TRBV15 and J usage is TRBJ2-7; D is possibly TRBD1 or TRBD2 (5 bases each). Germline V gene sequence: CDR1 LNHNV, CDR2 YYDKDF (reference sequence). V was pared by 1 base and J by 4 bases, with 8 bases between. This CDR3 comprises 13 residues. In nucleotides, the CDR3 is TGTGCCACCAGCAGAGTAGGGGAGTACGAGCAGTACTTC. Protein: CATSRVGEYEQYF. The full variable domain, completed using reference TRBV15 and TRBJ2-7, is DAMVIQNPRYQVTQFGKPVTLSCSQTLNHNVMYWYQQKSSQAPKLLFHYYDKDFNNEADTPDNFQSRRPNTSFCFLDIRSPGLGDTAMYLCATSRVGEYEQYFGPGTRLTVT.

The CDR3 loop is CASTPGGTSGNEQFF. The CDR3 DNA is TGTGCCAGCACCCCTGGGGGGACTAGCGGCAATGAGCAGTTCTTC. This chain joins TRBV7-8 and TRBJ2-1, with 11 bases that match TRBD2. V dropped 7 bases and J dropped 6; count of bases not matched to a gene: 8. The CDR3 is 15 residues long. Germline V gene data show CDR1 as SGHVS and CDR2 as FQNEAQ. The full variable domain, with the rest looked up from reference TRBV7-8 and TRBJ2-1, is GAGVSQSPRYKVAKRGQDVALRCDPISGHVSLFWYQQALGQGPEFLTYFQNEAQLDKSGLPSDRFFAERPEGSVSTLKIQRTQQEDSAVYLCASTPGGTSGNEQFFGPGTRLTVL.

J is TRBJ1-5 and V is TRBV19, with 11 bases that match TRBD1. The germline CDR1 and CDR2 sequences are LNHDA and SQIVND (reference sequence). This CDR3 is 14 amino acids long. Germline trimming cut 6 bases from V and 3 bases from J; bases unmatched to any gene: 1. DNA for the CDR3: TGTGCCAGTAGGGGACAGGGGGACAATCAGCCCCAGCATTTT. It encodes CASRGQGDNQPQHF.

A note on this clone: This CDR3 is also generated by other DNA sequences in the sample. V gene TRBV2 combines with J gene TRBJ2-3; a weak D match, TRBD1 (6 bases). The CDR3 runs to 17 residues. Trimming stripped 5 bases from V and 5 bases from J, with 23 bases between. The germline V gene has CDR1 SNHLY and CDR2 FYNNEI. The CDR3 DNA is TGTGCCAGCAGTCGGTTGGGCTTAGGGGGATCTGGAGATACGCAGTATTTT. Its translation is CASSRLGLGGSGDTQYF.

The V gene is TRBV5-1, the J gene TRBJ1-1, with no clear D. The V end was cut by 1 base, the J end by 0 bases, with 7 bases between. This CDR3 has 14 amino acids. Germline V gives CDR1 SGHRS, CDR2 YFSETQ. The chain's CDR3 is CASSLSIVNTEAFF. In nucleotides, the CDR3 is TGCGCCAGCAGCTTGAGTATAGTGAACACTGAAGCTTTCTTT.

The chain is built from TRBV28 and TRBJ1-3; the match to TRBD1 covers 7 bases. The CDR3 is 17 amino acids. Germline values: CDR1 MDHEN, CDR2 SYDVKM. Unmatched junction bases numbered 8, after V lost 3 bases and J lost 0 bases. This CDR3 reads CASSFTDGTASGNTIYF. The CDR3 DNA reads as TGTGCCAGCAGTTTCACCGACGGGACAGCCTCTGGAAACACCATATATTTT.

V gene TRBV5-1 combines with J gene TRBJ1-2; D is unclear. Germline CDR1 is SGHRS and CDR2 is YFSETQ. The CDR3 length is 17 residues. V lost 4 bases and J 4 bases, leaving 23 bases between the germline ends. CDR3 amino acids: CASSMINSGARGYGYTF. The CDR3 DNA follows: TGCGCCAGCAGCATGATTAATTCGGGTGCCCGCGGCTATGGCTACACCTTC.

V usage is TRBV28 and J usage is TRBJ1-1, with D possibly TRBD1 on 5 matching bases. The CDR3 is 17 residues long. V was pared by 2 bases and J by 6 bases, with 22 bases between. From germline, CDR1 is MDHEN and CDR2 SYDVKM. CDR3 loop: CASSLRGFPNPIPEAFF. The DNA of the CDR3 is TGTGCCAGCAGTTTACGGGGGTTCCCAAATCCCATCCCTGAAGCTTTCTTT. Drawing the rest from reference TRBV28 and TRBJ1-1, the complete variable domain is DVKVTQSSRYLVKRTGEKVFLECVQDMDHENMFWYRQDPGLGLRLIYFSYDVKMKEKGDIPEGYSVSREKKERFSLILESASTNQTSMYLCASSLRGFPNPIPEAFFGQGTRLTVV.

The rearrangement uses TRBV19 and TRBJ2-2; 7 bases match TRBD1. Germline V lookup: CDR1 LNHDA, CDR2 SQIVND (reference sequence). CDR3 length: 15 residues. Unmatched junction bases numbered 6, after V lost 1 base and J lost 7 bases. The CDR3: CASSIAQGMVGELFF. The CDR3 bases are TGTGCCAGTAGTATAGCACAGGGGATGGTCGGGGAGCTGTTTTTT.

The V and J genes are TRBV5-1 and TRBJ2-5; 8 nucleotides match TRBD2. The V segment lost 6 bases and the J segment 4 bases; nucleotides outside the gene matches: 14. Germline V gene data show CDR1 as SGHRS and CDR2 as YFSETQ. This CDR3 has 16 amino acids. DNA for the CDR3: TGCGCCAGCAAGGGGGGGCTAGCGGGCCATAGAGAGACCCAGTACTTC. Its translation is CASKGGLAGHRETQYF.

CDR3 amino acids: CASSQVVWNTEAFF. The CDR3 coding sequence is TGCGCCAGCAGCCAAGTAGTGTGGAACACTGAAGCTTTCTTT. The chain uses TRBV4-3 and TRBJ1-1, with unresolved D. Germline CDR1 and CDR2: LGHNA and YSLEER. The CDR3 is 14 amino acids. V was clipped by 1 base and J by 1 base, with 7 bases between them.

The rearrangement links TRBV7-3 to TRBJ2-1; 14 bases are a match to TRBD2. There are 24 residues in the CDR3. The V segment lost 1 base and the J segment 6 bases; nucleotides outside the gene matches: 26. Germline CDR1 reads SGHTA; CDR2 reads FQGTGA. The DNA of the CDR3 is TGTGCCAGCAGCTTAAAGACCGACAGTCCCGGGACTAGCGGGGGTTCTCCTCTCGGCAATGAGCAGTTCTTC. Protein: CASSLKTDSPGTSGGSPLGNEQFF.

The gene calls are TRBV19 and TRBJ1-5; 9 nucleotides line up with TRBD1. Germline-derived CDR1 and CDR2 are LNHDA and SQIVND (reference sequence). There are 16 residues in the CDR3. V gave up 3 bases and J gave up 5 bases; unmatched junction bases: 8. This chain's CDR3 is CASSIGTGTADQPQHF. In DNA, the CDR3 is TGTGCCAGTAGTATTGGGACAGGGACGGCGGATCAGCCCCAGCATTTT.

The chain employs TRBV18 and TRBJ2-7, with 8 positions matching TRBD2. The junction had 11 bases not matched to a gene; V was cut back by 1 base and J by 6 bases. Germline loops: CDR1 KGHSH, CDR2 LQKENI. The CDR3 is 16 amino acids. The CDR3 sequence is CASSPLQGLERSEQYF. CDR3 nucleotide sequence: TGTGCCAGCTCACCACTCCAGGGACTAGAAAGGTCCGAGCAGTACTTC.